This T cell receptor (beta chain) was profiled in a study of metastatic and nonmetastatic thyroid tumors. TCRdb reprocessed the PCR reads via MiXCR. Here the sample spans 20,000 to 30,000 clones, approximately 13% being singletons. Ten or more counts support this clone. Every patient underwent thyroid surgery untreated. Germline CDR1 is MNHNS and CDR2 is SASEGT. V was shortened by 2 bases and J by 6 bases, with 17 bases between the two germline ends. The CDR3 totals 16 residues. Sequenced material: blood. This chain joins TRBV6-1 and TRBJ1-5; D ambiguous. This TCR was recovered from a female donor with papillary thyroid cancer or a benign thyroid nodule (not recorded which). Some clones in this sample may be carry-over from other donors' samples. The DNA of the CDR3 is TGTGCCAGCAGTGAATGGTCGCGGGGTGTCATTCAGCCCCAGCATTTT. It yields the protein CASSEWSRGVIQPQHF.